This paragraph covers one T cell receptor (beta chain) sequence. The antigen is unknown. Germline trimming cut 9 bases from V and 0 bases from J; bases unmatched to any gene: 5. CDR1 is MRHNA, CDR2 SNTAGT, per germline. There are 14 residues in the CDR3. As every portion of the isolated RNA was reverse transcribed, the sequencing read expressed TCRB transcripts. Using immunoSEQ multiplex PCR, the repertoire was profiled, and TCRdb retains in-frame clones only, with some absent. The sample carries a few hundred thousand clones, more than 11% recorded once. This record comes from a study of beta chain features in type 1 diabetes. Whole-study results and caveats: There was a moderate but significant shortening of TCRB CDR3s in all four CD4+ subsets of Type 1 diabetes patients. A possible short-template PCR bias applies equally to patients and controls.

There was one heparinised blood draw per donor, averaging about 110 mL. Each of the CD4+ naive, central memory, regulatory and stem cell-like memory populations was sorted via CD45RO/CCR7/CD25/CD127/CD95/CD27. Over 95% purity was reached by all sorted populations. Sequenced input: naive CD4+ T cells from blood. The chain carries TRBV6-4 and TRBJ2-1, with 7 positions matching TRBD1. The TCR sequence derives from a man aged 30-40 years with type 1 diabetes. The CDR3: CASRRDSSYNEQFF. In DNA form, the CDR3 reads TGTGCCAGTCGACGGGACAGCTCCTACAATGAGCAGTTCTTC.